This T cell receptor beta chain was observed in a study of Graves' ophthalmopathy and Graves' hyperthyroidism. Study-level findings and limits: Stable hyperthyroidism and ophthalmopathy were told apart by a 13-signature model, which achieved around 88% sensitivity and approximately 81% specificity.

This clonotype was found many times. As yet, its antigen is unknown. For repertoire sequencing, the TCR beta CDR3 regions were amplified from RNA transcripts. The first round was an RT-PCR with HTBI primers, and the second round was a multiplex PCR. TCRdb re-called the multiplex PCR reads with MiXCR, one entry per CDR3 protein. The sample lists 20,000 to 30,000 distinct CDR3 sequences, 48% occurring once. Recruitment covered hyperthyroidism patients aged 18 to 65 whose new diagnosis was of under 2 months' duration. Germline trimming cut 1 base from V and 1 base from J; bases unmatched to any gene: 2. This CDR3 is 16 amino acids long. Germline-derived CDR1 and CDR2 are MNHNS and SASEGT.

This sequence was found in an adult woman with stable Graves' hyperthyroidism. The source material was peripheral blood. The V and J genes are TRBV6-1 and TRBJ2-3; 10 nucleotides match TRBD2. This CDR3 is CASSEVLAGGTDTQYF. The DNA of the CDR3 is TGTGCCAGCAGTGAAGTCCTAGCGGGGGGCACAGATACGCAGTATTTT.